This TCR beta chain was sequenced for a study of response to subunit inactivated influenza vaccine. General study findings and limits: The authors proposed limited new T cell recruitment per seasonal influenza vaccination.

This clonotype came up many times. Its target is unknown. TCRdb re-analysed the RT-PCR reads in MiXCR, keeping a single row per CDR3 protein. Of approximately 480,000 distinct CDR3 sequences listed, about a tenth are singletons. This CDR3 region has 12 residues. Germline V CDR1 and CDR2: DFQATT, SNEGSKA (reference sequence). With 3 bases removed from V and 7 bases from J, the gap between germline ends came to 12 bases. The chain has TRBV20-1 and TRBJ1-1, with D hard to call. The source is a man aged 45-65 years who received an inactivated influenza vaccine. This sample comprised PBMCs from blood, obtained roughly 6 weeks after vaccination. DNA for the CDR3: TGCAGTGCTAGTCCGCCCTCCGGTGAAGCTTTCTTT. Its protein is CSASPPSGEAFF.